The source of this T cell receptor beta chain is a study of blood T cell repertoires in COVID-19. Study in general: COVID-19 samples collected from the United States, Italy and Spain covered acute and convalescent phases. T cells, B-cell-depleted T cells, or PBMCs provided the cDNA or gDNA that served as material.

V lost 0 bases to trimming and J lost 4 bases; unmatched junction nucleotides: 11. The germline CDR1 and CDR2 sequences are LGHNA and YNFKEQ. This CDR3 has 18 residues. Membership in each cohort depended on participant-reported clinical history. Data came from immunoSEQ multiplex PCR; TCRdb stores just in-frame clones and leaves some out. Here the sample spans 250,000 to 350,000 clones, about 90% being singletons. The TCR comes from a woman aged 45-65 years who had been exposed to COVID-19. The chain couples TRBV4-2 to TRBJ2-1, with 8 bases matching TRBD2. Sample: PBMCs or T cells enriched from blood (not recorded which). CDR3 sequence reads: CASSQDPRAGGPYNEQFF. For the CDR3, the DNA is TGTGCCAGCAGCCAAGATCCGAGGGCGGGGGGACCATACAATGAGCAGTTCTTC.